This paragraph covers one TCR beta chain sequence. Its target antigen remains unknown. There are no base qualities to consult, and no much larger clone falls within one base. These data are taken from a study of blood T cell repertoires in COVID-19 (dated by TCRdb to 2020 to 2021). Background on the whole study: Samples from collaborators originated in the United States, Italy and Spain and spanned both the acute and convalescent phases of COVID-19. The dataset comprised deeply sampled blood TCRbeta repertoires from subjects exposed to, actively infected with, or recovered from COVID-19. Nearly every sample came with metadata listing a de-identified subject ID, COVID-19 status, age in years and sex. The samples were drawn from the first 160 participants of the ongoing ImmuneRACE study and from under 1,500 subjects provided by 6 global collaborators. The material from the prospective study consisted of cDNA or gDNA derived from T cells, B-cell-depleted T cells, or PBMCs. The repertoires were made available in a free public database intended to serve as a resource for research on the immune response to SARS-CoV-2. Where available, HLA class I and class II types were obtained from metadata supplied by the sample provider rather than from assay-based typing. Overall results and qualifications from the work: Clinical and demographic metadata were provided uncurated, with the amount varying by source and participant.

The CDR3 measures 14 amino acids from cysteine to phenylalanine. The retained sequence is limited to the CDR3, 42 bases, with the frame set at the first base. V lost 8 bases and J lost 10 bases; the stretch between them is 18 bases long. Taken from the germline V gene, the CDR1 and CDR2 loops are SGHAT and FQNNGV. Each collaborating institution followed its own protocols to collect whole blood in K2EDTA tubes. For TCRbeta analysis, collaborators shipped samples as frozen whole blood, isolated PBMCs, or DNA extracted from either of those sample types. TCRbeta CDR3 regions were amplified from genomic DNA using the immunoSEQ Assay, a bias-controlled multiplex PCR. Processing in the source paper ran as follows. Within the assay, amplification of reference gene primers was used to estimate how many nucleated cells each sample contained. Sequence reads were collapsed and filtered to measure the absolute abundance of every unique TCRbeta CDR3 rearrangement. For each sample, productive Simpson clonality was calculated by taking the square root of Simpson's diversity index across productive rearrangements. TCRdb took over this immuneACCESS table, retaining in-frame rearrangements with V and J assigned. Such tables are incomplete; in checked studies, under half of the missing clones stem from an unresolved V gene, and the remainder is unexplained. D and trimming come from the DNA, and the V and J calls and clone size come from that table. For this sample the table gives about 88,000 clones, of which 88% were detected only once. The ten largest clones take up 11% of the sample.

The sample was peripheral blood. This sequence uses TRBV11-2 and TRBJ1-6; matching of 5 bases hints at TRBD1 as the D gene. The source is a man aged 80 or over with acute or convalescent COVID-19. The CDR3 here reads CASDNRPLISPLHF. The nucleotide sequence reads TGTGCCAGCGACAACAGGCCATTAATATCACCCCTCCACTTT.